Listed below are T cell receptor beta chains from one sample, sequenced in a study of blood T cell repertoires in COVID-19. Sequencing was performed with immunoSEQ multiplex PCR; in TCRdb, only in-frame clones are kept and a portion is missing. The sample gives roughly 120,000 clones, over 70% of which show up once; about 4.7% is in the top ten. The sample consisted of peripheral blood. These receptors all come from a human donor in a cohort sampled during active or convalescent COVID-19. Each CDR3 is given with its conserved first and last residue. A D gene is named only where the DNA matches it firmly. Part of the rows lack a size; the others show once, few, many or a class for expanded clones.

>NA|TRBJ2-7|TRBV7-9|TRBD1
TGTGCCAGCAGCTTAGTTGGGGACAGGGTCCACGAGCAGTACTTC
CASSLVGDRVHEQYF
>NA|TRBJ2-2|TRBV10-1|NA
TGCGCCAGCAGTGAGAAGGGGGTAGCGCCTAAGAACACCGGGGAGCTGTTTTTT
CASSEKGVAPKNTGELFF
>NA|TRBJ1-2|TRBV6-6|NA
TGTGCCAGCAGTTACTCCGGCAGGGTCTATGGCTACACCTTC
CASSYSGRVYGYTF
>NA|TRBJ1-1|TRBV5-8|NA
TGTGCCAGCCCTAGCTCGAGGGTAACAGATCCTATGAACACTGAAGCTTTCTTT
CASPSSRVTDPMNTEAFF
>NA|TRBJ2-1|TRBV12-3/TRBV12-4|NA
TGTGCCAGCAGTTTTACGAGGAACAATGAGCAGTTCTTC
CASSFTRNNEQFF
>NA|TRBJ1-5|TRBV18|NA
TGTGCCAGCTCACTAGGGGTTCAGCCCCAGCATTTT
CASSLGVQPQHF
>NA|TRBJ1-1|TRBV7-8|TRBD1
TGTGCCAGCAGCTTGGGACAGCTCACTGAAGCTTTCTTT
CASSLGQLTEAFF
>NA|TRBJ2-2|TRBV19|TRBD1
TGTGCCAGTAGACAGACAGGGGAGGCCGGGGAGCTGTTTTTT
CASRQTGEAGELFF
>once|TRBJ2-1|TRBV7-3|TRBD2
TGTGCCAGCAGCTTGCTAGCGGGCGAACCCTACAATGAGCAGTTCTTC
CASSLLAGEPYNEQFF
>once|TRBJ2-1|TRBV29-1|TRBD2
TGCAGCGCATGGGAGGGGAGAACCTACAATGAGCAGTTCTTC
CSAWEGRTYNEQFF